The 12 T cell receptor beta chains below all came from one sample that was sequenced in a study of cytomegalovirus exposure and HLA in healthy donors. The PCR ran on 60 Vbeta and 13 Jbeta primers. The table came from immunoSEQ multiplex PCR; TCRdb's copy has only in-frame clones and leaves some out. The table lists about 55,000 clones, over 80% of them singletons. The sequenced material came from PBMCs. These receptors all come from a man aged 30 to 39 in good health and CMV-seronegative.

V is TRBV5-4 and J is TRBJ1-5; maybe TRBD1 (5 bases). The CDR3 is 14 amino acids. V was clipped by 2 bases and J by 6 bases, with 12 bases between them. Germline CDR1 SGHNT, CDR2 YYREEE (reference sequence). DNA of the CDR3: TGTGCCAGCAGCTTAAAGGGGAACGGTCAGCCCCAGCATTTT. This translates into CASSLKGNGQPQHF.

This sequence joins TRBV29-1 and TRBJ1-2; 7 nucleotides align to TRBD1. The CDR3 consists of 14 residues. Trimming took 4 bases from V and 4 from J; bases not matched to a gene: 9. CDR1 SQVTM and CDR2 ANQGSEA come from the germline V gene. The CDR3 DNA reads TGCAGCGTTGGAGACATACAGGGGTCCTATGGCTACACCTTC. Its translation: CSVGDIQGSYGYTF.

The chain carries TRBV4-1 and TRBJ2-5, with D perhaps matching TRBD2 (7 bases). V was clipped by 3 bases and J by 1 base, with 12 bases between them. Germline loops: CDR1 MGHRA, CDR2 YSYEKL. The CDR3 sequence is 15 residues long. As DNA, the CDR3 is TGCGCCAGCAGCCAGCCGGGGGGCCTCCAAGAGACCCAGTACTTC. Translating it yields CASSQPGGLQETQYF.

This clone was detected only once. CDR3 protein: CASSPAFQGIGGYTF. The DNA of the CDR3 is TGCGCCAGCAGTCCCGCTTTTCAGGGAATAGGTGGCTACACCTTC. The V call is TRBV4-1, the J call TRBJ1-2; TRBD1 is a possible D gene (5 bases). Trimming stripped 6 bases from V and 7 bases from J, with 21 bases between. From germline, CDR1 is MGHRA and CDR2 YSYEKL. This CDR3 spans 15 amino acids.

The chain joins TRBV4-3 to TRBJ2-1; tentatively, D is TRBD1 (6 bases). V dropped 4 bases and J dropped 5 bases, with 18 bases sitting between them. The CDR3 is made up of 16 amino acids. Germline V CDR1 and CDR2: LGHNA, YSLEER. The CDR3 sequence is CASSPADRPTDNEQFF. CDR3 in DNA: TGCGCCAGCAGCCCGGCGGACAGACCGACAGACAATGAGCAGTTCTTC.

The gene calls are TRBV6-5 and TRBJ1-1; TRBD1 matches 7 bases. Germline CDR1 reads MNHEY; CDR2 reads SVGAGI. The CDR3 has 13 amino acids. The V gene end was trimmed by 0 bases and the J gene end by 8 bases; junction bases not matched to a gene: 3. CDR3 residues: CASSYSRTGEAFF. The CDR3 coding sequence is TGTGCCAGCAGTTACTCCCGGACAGGAGAAGCTTTCTTT.

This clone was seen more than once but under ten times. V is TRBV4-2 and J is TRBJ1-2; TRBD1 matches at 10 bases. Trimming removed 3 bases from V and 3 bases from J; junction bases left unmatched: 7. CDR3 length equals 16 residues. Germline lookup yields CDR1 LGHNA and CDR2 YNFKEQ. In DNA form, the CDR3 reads TGTGCCAGCAGCCAGGACAGGGGGGCCATCTACTATGGCTACACCTTC. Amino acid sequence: CASSQDRGAIYYGYTF.

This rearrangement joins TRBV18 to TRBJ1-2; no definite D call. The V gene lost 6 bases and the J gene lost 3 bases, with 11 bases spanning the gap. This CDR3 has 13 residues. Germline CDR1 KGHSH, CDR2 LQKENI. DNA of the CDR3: TGTGCCAGCTCCCCCGCTGAGGACTATGGCTACACCTTC. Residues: CASSPAEDYGYTF.

The CDR3 coding sequence is TGTGCCAGCAGCCGAGGTATCGGGACTGCTCCTAATGAAAAACTGTTTTTT. Residues: CASSRGIGTAPNEKLFF. The chain links TRBV14 to TRBJ1-4; weak D call: TRBD1 (5 bases). V was clipped by 4 bases and J by 3 bases, with 18 bases between them. The CDR3 has 17 amino acids. Germline assignment: CDR1 SGHDN and CDR2 FVKESK. Using reference TRBV14 and TRBJ1-4 for the parts outside the CDR3, the full variable domain is EAGVTQFPSHSVIEKGQTVTLRCDPISGHDNLYWYRRVMGKEIKFLLHFVKESKQDESGMPNNRFLAERTGGTYSTLKVQPAELEDSGVYFCASSRGIGTAPNEKLFFGSGTQLSVL.

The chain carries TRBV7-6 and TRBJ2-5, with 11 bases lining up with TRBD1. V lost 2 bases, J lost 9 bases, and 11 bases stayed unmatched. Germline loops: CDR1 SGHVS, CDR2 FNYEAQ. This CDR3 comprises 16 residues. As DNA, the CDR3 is TGTGCCAGCAGCTTATCTCTCCCGGGACAGGGGGTTTCCCAGTACTTC. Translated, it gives CASSLSLPGQGVSQYF.

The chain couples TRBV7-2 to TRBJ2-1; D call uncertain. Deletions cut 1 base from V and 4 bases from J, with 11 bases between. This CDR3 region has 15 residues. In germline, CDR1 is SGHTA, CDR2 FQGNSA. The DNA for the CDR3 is TGTGCCAGCAGCTTAGGTCGCCAGAGGTACAATGAGCAGTTCTTC. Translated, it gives CASSLGRQRYNEQFF.

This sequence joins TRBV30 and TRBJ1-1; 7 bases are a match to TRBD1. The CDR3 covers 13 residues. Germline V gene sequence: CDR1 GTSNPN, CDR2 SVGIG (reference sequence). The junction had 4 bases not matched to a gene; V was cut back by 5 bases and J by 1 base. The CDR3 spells CAWGWTGNTEAFF. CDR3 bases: TGTGCCTGGGGCTGGACAGGGAACACTGAAGCTTTCTTT.